Sequencing of this T cell receptor beta chain was carried out in a study of blood T cell repertoires in COVID-19. Study-wide context: Donors in the United States, Italy and Spain gave samples during acute or convalescent COVID-19. Sources were T cells, B-cell-depleted T cells, or PBMCs; the material itself was cDNA or gDNA.

The CDR3 has 14 residues. The V end was cut by 0 bases, the J end by 5 bases, with 11 bases between. CDR1 and CDR2 (germline): SGHNT, YYREEE (reference sequence). Authors' methods: Amplification with reference gene primers provided the estimates of nucleated cell counts. Libraries were prepared by immunoSEQ multiplex PCR; TCRdb keeps only in-frame clonotypes and omits some of them. That table is the source of V, J and clone size, and D and trimming were worked out from the DNA. In the table there are about 100,000 clones, 90% to 95% of which are singletons. The specimen sequenced was peripheral blood. The chain is built from TRBV5-4 and TRBJ2-5; D remains ambiguous. The clonotype originates from a man over 45 with active COVID-19. Here the CDR3 DNA reads TGTGCCAGCAGCTTGGCGGGTGGAAGGGAGACCCAGTACTTC. Protein sequence: CASSLAGGRETQYF.